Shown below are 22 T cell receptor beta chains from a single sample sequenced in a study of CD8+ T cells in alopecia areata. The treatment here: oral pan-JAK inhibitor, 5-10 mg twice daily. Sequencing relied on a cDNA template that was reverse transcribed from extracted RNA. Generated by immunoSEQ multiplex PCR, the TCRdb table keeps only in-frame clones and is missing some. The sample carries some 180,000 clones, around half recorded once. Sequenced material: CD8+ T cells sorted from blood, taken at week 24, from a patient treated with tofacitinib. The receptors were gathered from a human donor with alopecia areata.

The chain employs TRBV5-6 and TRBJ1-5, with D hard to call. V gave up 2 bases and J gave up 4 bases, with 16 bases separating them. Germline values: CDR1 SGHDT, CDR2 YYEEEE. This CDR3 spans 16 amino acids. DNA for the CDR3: TGTGCCAGCAGCTTCAACGAAGACAAGCCGAATCAGCCCCAGCATTTT. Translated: CASSFNEDKPNQPQHF.

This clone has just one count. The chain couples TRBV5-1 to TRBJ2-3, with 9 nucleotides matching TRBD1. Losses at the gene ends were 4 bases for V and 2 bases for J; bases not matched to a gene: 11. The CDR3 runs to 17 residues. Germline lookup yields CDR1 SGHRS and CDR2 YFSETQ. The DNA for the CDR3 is TGCGCCAGCAGCCCCGGGACAGGGTCGGCCTCCACAGATACGCAGTATTTT. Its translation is CASSPGTGSASTDTQYF.

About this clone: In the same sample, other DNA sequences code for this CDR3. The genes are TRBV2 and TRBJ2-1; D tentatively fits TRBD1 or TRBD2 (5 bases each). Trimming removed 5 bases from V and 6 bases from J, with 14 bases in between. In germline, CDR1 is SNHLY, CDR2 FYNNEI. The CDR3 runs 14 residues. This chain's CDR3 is CASSYVGDPNEQFF. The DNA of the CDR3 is TGTGCCAGCAGTTACGTGGGGGACCCCAATGAGCAGTTCTTC.

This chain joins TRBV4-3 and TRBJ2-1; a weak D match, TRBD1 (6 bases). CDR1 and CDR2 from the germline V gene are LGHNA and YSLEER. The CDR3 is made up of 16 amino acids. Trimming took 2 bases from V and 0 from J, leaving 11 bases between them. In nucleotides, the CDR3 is TGCGCCAGCAGCCAAACTCGGGACAACTCCTACAATGAGCAGTTCTTC. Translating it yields CASSQTRDNSYNEQFF.

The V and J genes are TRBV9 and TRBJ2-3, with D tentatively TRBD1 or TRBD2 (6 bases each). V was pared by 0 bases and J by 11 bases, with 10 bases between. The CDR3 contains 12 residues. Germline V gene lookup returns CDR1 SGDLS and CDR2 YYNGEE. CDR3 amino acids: CASSVEGEEQYF. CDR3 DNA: TGTGCCAGCAGCGTAGAGGGGGAGGAGCAGTATTTT.

The CDR3 region is CASSGGGSPSYEQYF. CDR3 sequence (DNA): TGTGCCAGCAGTGGGGGCGGGTCCCCCTCCTACGAGCAGTACTTC. V gene TRBV11-2 combines with J gene TRBJ2-7; D might be TRBD1 (6 bases). Trimming removed 6 bases at V and 0 bases at J, with 15 bases between. The CDR3 sequence is 15 residues long. In germline, CDR1 is SGHAT, CDR2 FQNNGV.

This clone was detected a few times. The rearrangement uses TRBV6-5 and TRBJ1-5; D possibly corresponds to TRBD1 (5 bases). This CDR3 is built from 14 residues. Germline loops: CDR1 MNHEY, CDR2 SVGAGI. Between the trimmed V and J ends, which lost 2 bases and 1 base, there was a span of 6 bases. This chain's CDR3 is CASSYGGSNQPQHF. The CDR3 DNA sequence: TGTGCCAGCAGTTACGGGGGGAGCAATCAGCCCCAGCATTTT.

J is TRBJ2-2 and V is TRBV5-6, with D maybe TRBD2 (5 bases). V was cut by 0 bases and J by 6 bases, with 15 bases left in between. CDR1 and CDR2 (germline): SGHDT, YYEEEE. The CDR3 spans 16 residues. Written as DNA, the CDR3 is TGTGCCAGCAGCTTGGAACGGGAAGGATCACCCGGGGAGCTGTTTTTT. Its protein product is CASSLEREGSPGELFF.

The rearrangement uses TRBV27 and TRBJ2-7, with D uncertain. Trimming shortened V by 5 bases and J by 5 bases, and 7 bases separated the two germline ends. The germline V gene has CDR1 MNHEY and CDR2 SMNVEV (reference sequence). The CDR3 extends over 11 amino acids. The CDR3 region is CASSGIDEQYF. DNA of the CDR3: TGTGCCAGCAGTGGCATTGACGAGCAGTACTTC.

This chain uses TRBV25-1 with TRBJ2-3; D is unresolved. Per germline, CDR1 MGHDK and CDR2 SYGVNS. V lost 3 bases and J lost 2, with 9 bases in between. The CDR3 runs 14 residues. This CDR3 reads CASSEVLYTDTQYF. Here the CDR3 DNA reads TGTGCCAGCAGTGAGGTTCTCTACACAGATACGCAGTATTTT.

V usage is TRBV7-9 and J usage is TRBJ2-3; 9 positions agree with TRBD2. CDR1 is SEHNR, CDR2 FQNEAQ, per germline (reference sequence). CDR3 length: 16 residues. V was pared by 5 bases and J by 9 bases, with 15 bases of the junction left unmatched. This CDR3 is CASSTLAGALDRTQYF. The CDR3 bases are TGTGCCAGCAGCACCTTAGCGGGGGCTTTAGACCGGACGCAGTATTTT.

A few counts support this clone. DNA of the CDR3: TGTGCCAGCAGTGAAGGACTAGCGGGGGTCCGCTACGAGCAGTACTTC. Encoded protein: CASSEGLAGVRYEQYF. This chain links TRBV2 with TRBJ2-7; 12 nucleotides agree with TRBD2. CDR1 SNHLY and CDR2 FYNNEI come from the germline V gene. V trimming: 1 base; J trimming: 3 bases; junction bases outside the gene matches: 4. This CDR3 comprises 16 residues.

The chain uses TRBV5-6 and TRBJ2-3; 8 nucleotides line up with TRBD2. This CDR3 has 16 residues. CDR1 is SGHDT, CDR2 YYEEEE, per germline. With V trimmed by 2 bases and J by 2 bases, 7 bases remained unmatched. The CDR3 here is CASSFLTGGSTDTQYF. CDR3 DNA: TGTGCCAGCAGCTTCCTGACGGGGGGGTCCACAGATACGCAGTATTTT.

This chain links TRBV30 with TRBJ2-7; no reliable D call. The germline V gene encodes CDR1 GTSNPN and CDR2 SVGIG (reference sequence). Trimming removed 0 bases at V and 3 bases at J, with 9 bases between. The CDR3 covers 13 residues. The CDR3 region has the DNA TGTGCCTGGAGTGTCCGACACCTCTACGAGCAGTACTTC. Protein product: CAWSVRHLYEQYF.

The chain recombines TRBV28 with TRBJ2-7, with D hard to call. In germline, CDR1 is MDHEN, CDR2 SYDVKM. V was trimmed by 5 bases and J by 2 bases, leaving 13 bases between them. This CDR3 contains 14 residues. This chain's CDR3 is CASSIPQVAYEQYF. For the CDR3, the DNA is TGTGCCAGCAGTATTCCCCAGGTAGCCTACGAGCAGTACTTC.

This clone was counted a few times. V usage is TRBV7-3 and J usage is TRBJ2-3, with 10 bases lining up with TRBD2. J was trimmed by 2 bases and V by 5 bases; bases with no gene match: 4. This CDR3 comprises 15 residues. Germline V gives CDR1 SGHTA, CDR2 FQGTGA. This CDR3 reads CASSQSGGDTDTQYF. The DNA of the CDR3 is TGTGCCAGCAGCCAAAGCGGGGGGGACACAGATACGCAGTATTTT.

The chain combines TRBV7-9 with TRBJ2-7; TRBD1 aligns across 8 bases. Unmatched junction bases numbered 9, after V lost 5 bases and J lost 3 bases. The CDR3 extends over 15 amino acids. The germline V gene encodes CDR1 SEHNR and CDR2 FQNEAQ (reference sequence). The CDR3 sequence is CASSGEDGQGYEQYF. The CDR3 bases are TGTGCCAGCAGCGGGGAGGATGGACAGGGCTACGAGCAGTACTTC.

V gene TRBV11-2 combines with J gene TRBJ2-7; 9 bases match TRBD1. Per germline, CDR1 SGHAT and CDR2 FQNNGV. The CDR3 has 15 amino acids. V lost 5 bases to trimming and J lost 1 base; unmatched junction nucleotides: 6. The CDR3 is CASSRGQGRSYEQYF. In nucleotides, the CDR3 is TGTGCCAGCAGCCGTGGACAGGGGCGATCCTACGAGCAGTACTTC.

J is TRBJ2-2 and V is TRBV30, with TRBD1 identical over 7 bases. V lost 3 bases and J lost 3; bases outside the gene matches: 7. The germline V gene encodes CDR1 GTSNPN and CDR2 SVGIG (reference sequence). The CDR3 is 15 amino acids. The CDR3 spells CAWREGGWDTGELFF. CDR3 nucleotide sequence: TGTGCCTGGAGAGAAGGGGGCTGGGACACCGGGGAGCTGTTTTTT.

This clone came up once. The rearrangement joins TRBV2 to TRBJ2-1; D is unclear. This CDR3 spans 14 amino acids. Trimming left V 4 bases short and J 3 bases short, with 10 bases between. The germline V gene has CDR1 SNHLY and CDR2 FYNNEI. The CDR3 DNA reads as TGTGCCAGCAGTGTTTCGGCTGACTACAATGAGCAGTTCTTC. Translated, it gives CASSVSADYNEQFF.

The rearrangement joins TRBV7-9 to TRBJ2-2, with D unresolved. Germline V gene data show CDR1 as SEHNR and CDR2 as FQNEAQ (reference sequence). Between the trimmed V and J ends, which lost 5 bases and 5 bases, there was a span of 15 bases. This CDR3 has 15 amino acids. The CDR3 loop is CASSPPESSTGELFF. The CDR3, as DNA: TGTGCCAGCAGCCCCCCAGAGAGTTCGACCGGGGAGCTGTTTTTT.

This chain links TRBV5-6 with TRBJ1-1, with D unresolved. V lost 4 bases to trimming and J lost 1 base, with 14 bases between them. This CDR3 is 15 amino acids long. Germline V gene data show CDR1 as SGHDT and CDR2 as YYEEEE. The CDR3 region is CASSPAGYANTEAFF. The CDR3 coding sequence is TGTGCCAGCAGCCCTGCTGGGTATGCGAACACTGAAGCTTTCTTT. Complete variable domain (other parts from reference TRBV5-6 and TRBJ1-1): DAGVTQSPTHLIKTRGQQVTLRCSPKSGHDTVSWYQQALGQGPQFIFQYYEEEERQRGNFPDRFSGHQFPNYSSELNVNALLLGDSALYLCASSPAGYANTEAFFGQGTRLTVV.